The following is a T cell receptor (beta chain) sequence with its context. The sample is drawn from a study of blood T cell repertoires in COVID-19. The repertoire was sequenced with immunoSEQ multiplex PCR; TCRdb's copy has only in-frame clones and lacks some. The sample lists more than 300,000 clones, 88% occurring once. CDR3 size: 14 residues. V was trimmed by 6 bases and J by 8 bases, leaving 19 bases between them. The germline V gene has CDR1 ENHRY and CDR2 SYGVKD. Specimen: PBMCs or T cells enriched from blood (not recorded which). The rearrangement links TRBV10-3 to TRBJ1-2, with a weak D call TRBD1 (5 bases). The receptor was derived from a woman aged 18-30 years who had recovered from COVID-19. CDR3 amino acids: CAISRGLSEGGYTF. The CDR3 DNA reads TGTGCCATCAGCCGGGGCCTATCGGAGGGGGGCTACACCTTC.